Below, one T cell receptor (beta chain) is given with its context. In this sample, this clonotype turned up a few times. No cognate antigen has been identified for it. No much larger clonotype is one base removed from it; base qualities were not supplied. Taken from cysteine to phenylalanine, the CDR3 has 15 residues. Only CDR3 DNA is held: 45 bases, read in frame from base 1. Unmatched junction bases come to 5, with V trimmed by 1 base and J by 5 bases. CDR1 LGHDT and CDR2 YNNKEL are derived from the germline V gene (reference sequence). Ficoll-Paque density gradient centrifugation was used to isolate PBMCs. This sample is drawn from a study of T-cell memory formation after mild COVID-19 (dated by TCRdb to 2020 to 2023). Regarding the study in general: TCR sequence clusters from the two donors were largely donor specific. T-cell clones expanding and contracting after mild COVID-19 in two donors were tracked by longitudinal TCRalpha and TCRbeta repertoire sequencing. Two young, previously healthy adult volunteers, one female and one male, were included in the cohort.

Sequencer: Illumina NovaSeq 6000. Using 5'RACE with constant-segment primers, TCRalpha and TCRbeta cDNA libraries were constructed, with sample barcodes and unique molecular identifiers added in the process. RNA was extracted from every sample with Trizol reagent. The libraries were amplified in two PCR steps, and the second step added a second sample barcode and Illumina TruSeq adapters. Libraries were sequenced on an Illumina NovaSeq with 2 x 150 bp paired-end reads. The source study handled its data this way. The reads were demultiplexed and collapsed into UMI-guided consensus sequences using migec v1.2.7. With mixcr v2.1.11, UMI consensuses were aligned to TRA and TRB V and J templates and assembled into clonotypes. A clonotype was counted as expanded or contracted only when both edgeR and NoisET called the clonotype significant, with the noise models trained on biological replicates. For edgeR calls, a false discovery rate-adjusted p below 0.01 and a log2 fold-change threshold of 1 were applied. As an exploratory analysis of dynamics, max-normalized trajectories of the 1000 most abundant clonotypes were examined by PCA with hierarchical clustering. Separately sequenced CD4+ and CD8+ repertoires were used to assign a CD4 or CD8 phenotype to each responding clone. Clones were called with MiXCR by TCRdb after fastp trimmed the public reads at Q25, and only in-frame beta chains were retained. Each record represents a unique CDR3 protein, reported with the most common genes and DNA among its rows. V and J calls and clone size were set by TCRdb, not the authors. The table for this sample lists about 210,000 distinct CDR3 sequences; roughly 30% of them were counted only once. More than 9.5% of the sample goes to the ten largest clones.

General conclusions and limits of the study: From day 15 to 85, contracting clones showed balanced CD4/CD8 phenotypes, whereas a second wave of clones that expanded from day 15 to 37 leaned towards CD4+. Only two mild cases were covered by the study, and larger cohorts that include severe cases with pre-infection samples were considered necessary. Contracting CD4+ clones were located mainly in the CM and EM memory subsets, whereas CD8+ clones were found to be enriched in EMRA. The detection of some responding clones in pre-infection memory suggests that pre-existing cross-reactive memory T cells joined the SARS-CoV-2 response. SARS-CoV-2 specificity was not confirmed for the second-wave clones peaking on day 37.

The chain is assembled from TRBV3-1 and TRBJ1-5; 7 junctional bases match TRBD1. The TCR comes from an adult woman who had mild COVID-19 (a few samples of this study predate the infection). The sample titles of this study are shuffled in the database, so cell type and time point are left out; the donor was told from shared clones. Sample: PBMCs or a T cell subset sorted from them (not recorded which). The CDR3 amino acid sequence is: CASSQAQGLHQPQHF. In nucleotide form, the sequence is TGTGCCAGCAGCCAAGCACAGGGGCTTCATCAGCCCCAGCATTTT.